This T cell receptor beta chain was retrieved from a study of OX40 agonist ivuxolimab in advanced cancers. Study-wide context: In this trial design, patients received ivuxolimab intravenously at 0.01 to 10 mg/kg every 2 weeks. Study-wide results and limits: People who partly responded at 0.1-3.0 mg/kg had some of the least clonal expansion seen. Circulating CD4+ and CD8+ T cells showed clonal expansion by week 6 at 0.1 to 3.0 mg/kg.

Blood sampling was done at baseline, cycle 4 day 1, and cycle 7 day 1. Details on this clone: Antigen: not known.

Method: immunoSEQ multiplex PCR; TCRdb's copy keeps in-frame clones and lacks some. The table has 50,000 to 65,000 clones, 70% to 90% seen once. Germline CDR1 is SGHNT and CDR2 is YENEEA. The CDR3 spans 14 residues. The V and J ends lost 3 bases and 8 bases respectively, with 14 bases between them. The sequencing used CD4+ or CD8+ T cells sorted from blood, collected in a trial of the OX40 agonist ivuxolimab. This TCR came from an adult with an advanced solid tumor such as melanoma, head and neck, liver or kidney cancer. This chain links TRBV11-3 with TRBJ2-1, with no clear D. The CDR3 loop reads CASSFKTLTDEQFF. The CDR3 nucleotides are TGTGCCAGCAGCTTTAAGACGCTGACGGATGAGCAGTTCTTC.